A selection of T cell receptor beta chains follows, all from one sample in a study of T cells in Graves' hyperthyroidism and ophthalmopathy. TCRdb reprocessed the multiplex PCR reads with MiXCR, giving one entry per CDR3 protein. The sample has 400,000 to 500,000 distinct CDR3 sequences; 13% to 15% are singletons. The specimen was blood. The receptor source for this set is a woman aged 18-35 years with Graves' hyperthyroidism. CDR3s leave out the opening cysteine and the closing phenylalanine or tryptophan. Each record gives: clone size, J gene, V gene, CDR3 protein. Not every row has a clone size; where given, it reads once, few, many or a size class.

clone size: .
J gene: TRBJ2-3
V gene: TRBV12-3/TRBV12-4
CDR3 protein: ASSLVASGSWGSTDTQY

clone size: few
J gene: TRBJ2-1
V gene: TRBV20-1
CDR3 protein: SARETSYEQF

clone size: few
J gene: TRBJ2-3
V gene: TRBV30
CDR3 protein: AWSTRQGPDTQY

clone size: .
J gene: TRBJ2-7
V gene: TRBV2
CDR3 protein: ASSAPGLGYEQY

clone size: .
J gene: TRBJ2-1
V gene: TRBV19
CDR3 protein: ASSMAGEDEQF

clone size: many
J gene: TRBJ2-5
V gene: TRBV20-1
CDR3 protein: SANRRSGGETQY

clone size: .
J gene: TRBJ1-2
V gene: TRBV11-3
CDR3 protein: ASSSARTGFYGYT

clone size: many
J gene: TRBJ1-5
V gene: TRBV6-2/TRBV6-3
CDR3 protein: ASSYRQLPKPQH

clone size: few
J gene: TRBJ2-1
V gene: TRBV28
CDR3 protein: ASGLTGSYSEQF

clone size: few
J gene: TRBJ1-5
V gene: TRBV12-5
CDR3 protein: ASGWGQGEGQPQH

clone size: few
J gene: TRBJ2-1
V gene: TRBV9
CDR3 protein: ASSGVLGEQF

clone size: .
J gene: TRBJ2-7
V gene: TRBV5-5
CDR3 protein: ASSLTGGEGGEQY

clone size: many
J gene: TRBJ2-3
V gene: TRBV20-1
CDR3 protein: SAEHFSSELADTQY

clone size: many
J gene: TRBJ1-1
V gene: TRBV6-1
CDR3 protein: ASRPSPGQWWDTEAF

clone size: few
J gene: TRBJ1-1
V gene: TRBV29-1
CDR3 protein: SVDSRQGDTEAF

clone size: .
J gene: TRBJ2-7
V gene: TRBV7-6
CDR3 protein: ASSLTGTSGTYEQY

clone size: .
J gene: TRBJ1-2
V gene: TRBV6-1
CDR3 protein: ASGGSLGFVNGYT

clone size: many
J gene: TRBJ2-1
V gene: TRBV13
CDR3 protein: ASSLQPSPGGEQF

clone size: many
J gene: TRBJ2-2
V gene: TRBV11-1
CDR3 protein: ASGRTSKVPGELF

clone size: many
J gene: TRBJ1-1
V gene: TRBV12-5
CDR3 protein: ASGRVDTEAF

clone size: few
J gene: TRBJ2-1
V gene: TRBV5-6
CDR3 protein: ASSLGIAGWLYEQF

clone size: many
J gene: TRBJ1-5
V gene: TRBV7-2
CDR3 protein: ASSSTGSPSNQPQH

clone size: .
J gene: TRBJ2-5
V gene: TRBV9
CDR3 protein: ASSVVGSETQY

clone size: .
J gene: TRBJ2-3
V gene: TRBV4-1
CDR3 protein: ASSPSVHTDTQY

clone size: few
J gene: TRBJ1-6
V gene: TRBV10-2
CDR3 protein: ASSARGHNSPLH

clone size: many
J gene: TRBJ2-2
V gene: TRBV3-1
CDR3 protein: ASSQEYIGELF

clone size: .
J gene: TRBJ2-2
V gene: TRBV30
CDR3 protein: AWGGLAVGELF

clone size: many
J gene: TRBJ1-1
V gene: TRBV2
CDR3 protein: ASTTEENTEAF

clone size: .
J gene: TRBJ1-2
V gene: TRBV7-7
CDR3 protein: ASSLERPGDRGRGSIGYT

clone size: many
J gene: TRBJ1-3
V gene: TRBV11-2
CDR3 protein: ASSLTRSGNTIY

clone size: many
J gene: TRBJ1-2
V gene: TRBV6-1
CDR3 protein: ASNRDGRHYGYT

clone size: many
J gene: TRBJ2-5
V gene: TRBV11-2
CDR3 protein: ASSLERVSETQY

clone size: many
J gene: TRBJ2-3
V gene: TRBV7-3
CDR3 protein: ASSLGLAGAGDTQY

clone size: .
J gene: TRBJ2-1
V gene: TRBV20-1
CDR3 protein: SARPPGLAAYNEQF

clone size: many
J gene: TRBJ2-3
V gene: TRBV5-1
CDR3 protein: ASNFNRDTQY

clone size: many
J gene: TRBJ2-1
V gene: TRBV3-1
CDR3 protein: ASSQESGFYNEQF

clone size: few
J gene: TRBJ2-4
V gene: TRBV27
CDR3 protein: ASSLMGGEAKNIQY

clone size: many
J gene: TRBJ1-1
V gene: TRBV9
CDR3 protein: ASSVEPGMNTEAF

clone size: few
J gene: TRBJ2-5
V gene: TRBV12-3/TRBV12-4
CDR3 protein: ASMIREAVQETQY

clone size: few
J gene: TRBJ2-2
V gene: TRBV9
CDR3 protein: ASSVGMFTGELF

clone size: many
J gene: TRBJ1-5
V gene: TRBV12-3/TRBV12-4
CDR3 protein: ASSDSGDNILIH

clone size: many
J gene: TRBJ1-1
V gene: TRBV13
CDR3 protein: ASSLQGWTEAF

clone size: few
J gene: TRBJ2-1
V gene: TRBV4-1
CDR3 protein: ASRVPGLAGHNEQF